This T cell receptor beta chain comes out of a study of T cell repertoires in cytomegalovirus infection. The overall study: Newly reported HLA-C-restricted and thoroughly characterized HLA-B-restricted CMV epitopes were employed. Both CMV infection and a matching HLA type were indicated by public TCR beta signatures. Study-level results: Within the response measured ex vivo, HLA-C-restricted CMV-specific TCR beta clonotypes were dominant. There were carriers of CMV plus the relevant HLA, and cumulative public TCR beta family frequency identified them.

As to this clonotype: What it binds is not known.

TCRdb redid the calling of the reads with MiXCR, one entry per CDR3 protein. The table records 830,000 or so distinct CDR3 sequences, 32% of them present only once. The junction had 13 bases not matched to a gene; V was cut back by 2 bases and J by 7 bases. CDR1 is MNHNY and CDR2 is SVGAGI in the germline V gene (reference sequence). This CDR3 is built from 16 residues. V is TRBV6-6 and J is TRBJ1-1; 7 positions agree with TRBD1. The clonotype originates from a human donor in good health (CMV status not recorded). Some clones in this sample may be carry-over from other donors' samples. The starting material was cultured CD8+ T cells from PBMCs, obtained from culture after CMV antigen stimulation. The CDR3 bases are TGTGCCAGCAGTTACGCCACTCCTGACAGGGAGGGTGAAGCTTTCTTT. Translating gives CASSYATPDREGEAFF.